This TCR beta chain stems from a study of T cell responses to AZD1222 COVID-19 vaccine (TCRdb year 2021). About the study as a whole: A total of approximately 240 trial participants underwent TCR sequencing, of whom some 210 received two doses of AZD1222 and about 25 received two doses of the MenACWY control vaccine. Enrollment into the trials was organized by age into subgroups of 18-55, 56-69 and 70-plus years, and those subgroups contained 148, 28 and 57 TCR-sequenced participants, respectively. General findings and caveats noted by the study authors: Conclusions about previously exposed vaccinees are limited, since just five or six AZD1222 recipients were seropositive for SARS-CoV-2 at baseline. In the small 56-69-year group, the increase in depth fell short of significance, most likely because of low power. Most participants were white British and females outnumbered males, and the authors suggested that clonal diversity may have been underestimated. CD4 TCRs associated with the vaccine covered the entire spike protein, and the dominant responses were in regions 160-218 and 743-854. Epitopes outside the regions mutated in the B.1.351 and B.1.1.7 variants were reportedly recognized by nearly half of the unique spike-specific TCRs. After two AZD1222 doses, both the breadth and the depth of spike-specific TCRs were significantly higher than at day 0 and than in MenACWY recipients. Because no day 14 peak-response samples were available, the repertoires could be characterized only after the peak T cell response.

The CDR3 regions of human TCRbeta chains were analyzed by immunosequencing. In the paper's pipeline: Repertoire TCRs were checked for matches against a reference library of SARS-CoV-2-specific TCRs that had been generated using the MIRA antigen-specificity platform. Breadth was defined as the fraction of unique TCRs that were SARS-CoV-2-associated. Depth was defined as the fraction of total T cells that were SARS-CoV-2-associated. Using the MIRA data, each spike-specific TCR was mapped to the spike region that the TCR reacts to and placed in a CD4 or CD8 class. Log10-transformed breadth and depth values were compared by one-way ANOVA with Sidak's multiple comparisons tests. TCRdb mirrors the immuneACCESS table, restricted to in-frame sequences. Some clones are absent from its copies; in checked studies, under half trace to an unresolved V gene, and the reason for the others is unknown. The V and J calls and clone size were taken over from that table, and D and trimming were inferred from the DNA. The sample contains tens of thousands of clones, around 88% of them found a single time. In total, the top ten clones hold approximately 10% of the sample.

Turning to this clone: Its antigen is not yet known. Nothing much larger sits one base from this clone, and base qualities are not available.

This specimen's time point label, per the study, means: about 28 days (+/-7) after the second vaccine dose. AZD1222 recipients whose second dose came at about 4 weeks and those whose second dose came at about 12 weeks were combined into one group, since spike-specific TCR depth and breadth did not differ between the two schedules. Samples from vaccinated people were obtained from the UK trials COV001 and COV002, which included a single-blind randomized controlled phase 2/3 trial of AZD1222 (ChAdOx1 nCoV-19) in healthy adults. For TCRbeta chain sequencing, PBMC samples from trial participants were taken at day 0 and at day 28 after the second dose. CDR1 and CDR2, per the germline V gene, are MNHEY and SVGAGI. Trimming removed 7 bases from V and 6 bases from J; the gene matches leave 4 bases unexplained. The CDR3 goes from the cysteine to the phenylalanine over 13 residues. Of the read, only the CDR3 DNA is kept; its 39 bases are in frame from base 1.

The receptor comes from an adult who received the AZD1222 COVID-19 vaccine. Here the sequenced sample was peripheral blood, taken 28 days after the second AZD1222 dose. The chain links TRBV6-5 with TRBJ2-7, with 12 bases in between that match TRBD2. The base sequence is TGTGCCAGCACCGAGACTAGCGGGGGCGAGCAGTACTTC. Translation gives CASTETSGGEQYF.